A selection of T cell receptor beta chains follows, all from one sample in a study of blood T cell repertoires in COVID-19. This table comes from immunoSEQ multiplex PCR, and its TCRdb copy is limited to in-frame clones, with some not included. The table has over 150,000 clones, more than 75% seen once; the top ten hold under 13%. Input material: peripheral blood. The origin of the receptors is a woman aged 70-85 years with COVID-19, enrolled during active disease. CDR3s include the opening cysteine and the closing phenylalanine or tryptophan. The D gene is left open where the match is weak. Expanded clones are given a class, and other clones once, few, many or no size at all.

TRBV7-9	TRBD2	-	TRBJ2-2	CASRGGAPTGELFF	TGTGCCAGTCGGGGGGGGGCACCCACCGGGGAGCTGTTTTTT
TRBV6-1	-	-	TRBJ1-2	CASSEKIRAAPSYGYTF	TGTGCCAGCAGTGAAAAGATCCGCGCAGCGCCATCCTATGGCTACACCTTC
TRBV19	TRBD1	-	TRBJ2-1	CASSISTGGYDEQFF	TGTGCCAGTAGTATCTCGACAGGGGGCTACGATGAGCAGTTCTTC
TRBV3-1/TRBV3-2	-	-	TRBJ2-5	CASSQSQGGETQYF	TGTGCCAGCAGCCAAAGCCAGGGTGGAGAGACCCAGTACTTC
TRBV3-1/TRBV3-2	TRBD1	-	TRBJ2-2	CASTGSRQGFTGELFF	TGTGCCAGCACCGGTAGCCGACAGGGGTTCACCGGGGAGCTGTTTTTT
TRBV10-3	TRBD1	-	TRBJ1-2	CATTMDRANYGYTF	TGTGCCACCACCATGGACAGGGCTAACTATGGCTACACCTTC
TRBV5-1	TRBD1	few	TRBJ1-3	CASSPGTAGNTIYF	TGCGCCAGCAGCCCCGGGACAGCTGGAAACACCATATATTTT
TRBV7-9	-	once	TRBJ2-4	CASSIVNLAKNIQYF	TGTGCCAGCAGCATCGTTAACTTAGCCAAAAACATTCAGTACTTC
TRBV21-1	-	-	TRBJ1-1	CASSSIANTEAFF	TGTGCCAGCAGCAGTATAGCGAACACTGAAGCTTTCTTT
TRBV6-5	TRBD2	-	TRBJ2-5	CASSRTSGGGETQYF	TGTGCCAGCAGCCGGACTAGCGGGGGAGGGGAGACCCAGTACTTC
TRBV29-1	-	-	TRBJ2-3	CSVERGGTDTQYF	TGCAGCGTCGAGAGGGGGGGAACAGATACGCAGTATTTT
TRBV6-5	TRBD1	-	TRBJ1-2	CASTSGGTVDGYTF	TGTGCCAGCACCTCGGGGGGGACAGTTGATGGCTACACCTTC
TRBV30	TRBD1	few	TRBJ2-7	CAWSFGTGGNEQYF	TGTGCCTGGAGTTTCGGGACAGGGGGTAACGAGCAGTACTTC
TRBV11-2	-	-	TRBJ2-7	CASSLNRASSYEQYF	TGTGCCAGCAGCTTAAACAGGGCCTCATCCTACGAGCAGTACTTC
TRBV10-1	-	-	TRBJ1-6	CASSVGSDNSPLHF	TGCGCCAGCAGTGTGGGCAGTGATAATTCACCCCTCCACTTT
TRBV9	TRBD1	-	TRBJ2-6	CASSGTGRSSGANVLTF	TGTGCCAGCAGCGGGACAGGGAGGTCCTCTGGGGCCAACGTCCTGACTTTC
TRBV7-2	TRBD2	once	TRBJ2-5	CASSLGLAGGETQYF	TGTGCCAGCAGCTTAGGACTAGCGGGGGGAGAGACCCAGTACTTC
TRBV19	-	once	TRBJ2-7	CASSTISGGTYEQYF	TGTGCCAGTAGTACAATCAGTGGGGGGACCTACGAGCAGTACTTC
TRBV7-9	TRBD1	-	TRBJ2-2	CASSLGTGNTGELFF	TGTGCCAGCAGCTTGGGGACAGGGAACACCGGGGAGCTGTTTTTT
TRBV7-9	-	-	TRBJ1-1	CASSSLRGGSTEAFF	TGTGCCAGCAGCTCACTAAGGGGTGGTAGCACTGAAGCTTTCTTT
TRBV2	-	-	TRBJ2-7	CASSEYDEQYF	TGTGCCAGCAGTGAATATGACGAGCAGTACTTC
TRBV5-4	-	-	TRBJ1-4	CASSFAGDSKKEKLFF	TGTGCCAGCAGCTTTGCCGGAGACAGCAAAAAGGAAAAACTGTTTTTT
TRBV15	-	-	TRBJ1-2	CATSRDAGLDYGYTF	TGTGCCACCAGCAGAGATGCAGGGTTGGACTATGGCTACACCTTC
TRBV5-4	TRBD1	-	TRBJ2-2	CASSPKRQGLVNTGELFF	TGTGCCAGCAGCCCCAAACGACAGGGGCTGGTTAACACCGGGGAGCTGTTTTTT
TRBV6-1	-	-	TRBJ2-5	CASTPPTAQETQYF	TGTGCCAGCACCCCACCGACAGCCCAAGAGACCCAGTACTTC
TRBV5-1	TRBD1	-	TRBJ2-2	CASSSAVARGRPGELFF	TGCGCCAGCAGCTCCGCCGTAGCGAGGGGGCGCCCCGGGGAGCTGTTTTTT
TRBV7-2	TRBD2	few	TRBJ2-2	CASSLEGGGAPGELFF	TGTGCCAGCAGCTTAGAAGGCGGGGGGGCCCCCGGGGAGCTGTTTTTT